This TCR beta chain came from a study of regulatory T cells in long-lasting Graves disease. Study context: Graves' patients diagnosed newly had used antithyroid drugs under 3 months. Study observations and caveats: Shared public clonotypes totalled around 2,900 in persistent patients, compared with some 920 in new patients.

V was shortened by 2 bases and J by 7 bases, with 12 bases between the two germline ends. Germline V CDR1 and CDR2: GTSNPN, SVGIG (reference sequence). The CDR3 is 14 amino acids. Time point of the sample: newly diagnosed GD, antithyroid drugs for less than 3 months. PBMCs provided the RNA from which the TCR library was made. This clonotype was counted only a few times. Its antigen is as yet unknown. To make TCR beta libraries, researchers used iRepertoire HTBI primers and Arm-PCR of CDR3 regions. MiXCR, run by TCRdb on the multiplex PCR reads, gives a single entry per CDR3 protein. The table has about 620,000 distinct CDR3 sequences, about 16% seen once. The same specimen was also included in a second study, on T cells in Graves' hyperthyroidism and ophthalmopathy. That study adds: The study based diagnoses on clinical symptoms, serum thyroxine and TRAb, thyroid ultrasound and orbital computed tomography.

This TCR was recovered from a woman between 25 and 40 years old with Graves disease. This specimen consisted of peripheral blood mononuclear cells (PBMCs), obtained at new diagnosis, from a patient treated with antithyroid drugs. The genes are TRBV30 and TRBJ1-6; D call uncertain. The CDR3 protein is CAWSPGRSNSPLHF. In nucleotides, the CDR3 is TGTGCCTGGAGTCCAGGCAGGTCGAATTCACCCCTCCACTTT.